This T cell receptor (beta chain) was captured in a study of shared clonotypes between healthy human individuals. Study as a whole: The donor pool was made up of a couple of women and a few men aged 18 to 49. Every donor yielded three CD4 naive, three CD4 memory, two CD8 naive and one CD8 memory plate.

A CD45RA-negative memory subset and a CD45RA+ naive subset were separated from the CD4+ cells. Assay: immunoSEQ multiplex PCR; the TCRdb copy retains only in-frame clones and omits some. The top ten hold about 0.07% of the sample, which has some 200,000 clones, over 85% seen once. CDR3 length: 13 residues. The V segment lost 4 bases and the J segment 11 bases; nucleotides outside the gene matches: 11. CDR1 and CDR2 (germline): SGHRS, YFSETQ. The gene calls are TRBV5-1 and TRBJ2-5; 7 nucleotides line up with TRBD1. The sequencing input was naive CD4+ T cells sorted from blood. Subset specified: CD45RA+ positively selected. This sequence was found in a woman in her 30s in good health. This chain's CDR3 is CASSITTGARQYF. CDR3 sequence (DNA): TGCGCCAGCAGCATTACCACAGGGGCTAGGCAGTACTTC.